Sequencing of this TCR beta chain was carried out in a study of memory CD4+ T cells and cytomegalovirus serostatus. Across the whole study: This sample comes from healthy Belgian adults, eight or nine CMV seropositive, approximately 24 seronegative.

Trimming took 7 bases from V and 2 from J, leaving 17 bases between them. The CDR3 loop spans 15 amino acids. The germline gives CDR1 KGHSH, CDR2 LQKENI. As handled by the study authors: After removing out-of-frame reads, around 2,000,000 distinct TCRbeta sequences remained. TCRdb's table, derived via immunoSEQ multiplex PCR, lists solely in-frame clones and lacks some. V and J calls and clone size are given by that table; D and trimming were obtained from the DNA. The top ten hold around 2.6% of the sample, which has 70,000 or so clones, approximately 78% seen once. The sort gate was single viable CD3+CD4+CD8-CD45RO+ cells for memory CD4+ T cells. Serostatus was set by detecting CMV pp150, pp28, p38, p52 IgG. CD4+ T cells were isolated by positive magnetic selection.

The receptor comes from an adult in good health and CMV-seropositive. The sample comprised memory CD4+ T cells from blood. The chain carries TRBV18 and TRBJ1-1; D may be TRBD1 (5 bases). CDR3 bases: TGTGCCAGCTTCTTATCGGGGGGGGGAAACACTGAAGCTTTCTTT. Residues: CASFLSGGGNTEAFF. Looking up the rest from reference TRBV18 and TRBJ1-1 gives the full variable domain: NAGVMQNPRHLVRRRGQEARLRCSPMKGHSHVYWYRQLPEEGLKFMVYLQKENIIDESGMPKERFSAEFPKEGPSILRIQQVVRGDSAAYFCASFLSGGGNTEAFFGQGTRLTVV.